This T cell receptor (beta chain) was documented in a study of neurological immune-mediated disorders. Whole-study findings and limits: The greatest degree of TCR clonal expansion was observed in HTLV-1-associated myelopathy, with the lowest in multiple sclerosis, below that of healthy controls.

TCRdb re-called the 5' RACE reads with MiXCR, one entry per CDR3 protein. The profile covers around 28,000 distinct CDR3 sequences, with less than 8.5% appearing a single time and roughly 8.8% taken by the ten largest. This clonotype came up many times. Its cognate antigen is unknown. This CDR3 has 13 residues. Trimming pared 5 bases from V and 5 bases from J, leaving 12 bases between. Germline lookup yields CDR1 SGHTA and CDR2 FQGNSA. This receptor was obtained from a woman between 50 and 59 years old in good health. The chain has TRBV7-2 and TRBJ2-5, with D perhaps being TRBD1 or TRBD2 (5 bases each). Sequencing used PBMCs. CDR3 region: CASSAGTMETQYF. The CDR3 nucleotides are TGTGCCAGCAGCGCCGGGACGATGGAGACCCAGTACTTC.